This TCR beta chain was sequenced for a study of blood T cell repertoires in COVID-19. Study-wide context: Acute-phase and convalescent COVID-19 samples originated in the United States, Italy and Spain.

Original handling: Amplifying reference gene primers gave estimates of nucleated cell counts. The repertoire was sequenced with immunoSEQ multiplex PCR; TCRdb's copy has only in-frame clones and lacks some. V and J calls plus clone size are reproduced from that table; the DNA served to infer D and trimming. Here the sample spans 200,000 to 300,000 clones, around 83% being singletons. This sequence was found in a man aged 25-40 years who had recovered from COVID-19. The source material was peripheral blood.

The CDR3 spells CASSERGDSPLHF. CDR3 in DNA: TGTGCCAGCAGTGAACGGGGTGATTCACCCCTCCACTTT. V usage is TRBV2 and J usage is TRBJ1-6; D not resolved. CDR1 is SNHLY and CDR2 is FYNNEI in the germline V gene. The CDR3 extends over 13 amino acids. V was pared by 2 bases and J by 8 bases, with 7 bases between.